A selection of T cell receptor beta chains follows, all from one sample in a study of glioma-infiltrating T cells after dendritic cell vaccination. Method: immunoSEQ multiplex PCR; TCRdb's copy keeps in-frame clones and lacks some. The sample yields over 55,000 clones, roughly 79% seen once. Sequenced material: blood, taken before dendritic cell vaccination. Receptor source: a human donor with glioblastoma. Both conserved end residues are part of each CDR3. D genes are given only for firm matches. Only part of the rows carry a size: once, few, many, or a class if the clone is expanded.

v_call	clone_size	j_call	d_call	cdr3_aa	cdr3_nt
TRBV28	NA	TRBJ2-2	TRBD1	CASSLKSLGQGAPGELFF	TGTGCCAGCAGTTTAAAATCCCTCGGACAGGGGGCCCCCGGGGAGCTGTTTTTT
TRBV7-9	NA	TRBJ2-7	NA	CASSLTEGSDPSYEQYF	TGTGCCAGCAGCTTGACCGAGGGCAGCGACCCCAGCTACGAGCAGTACTTC
TRBV7-3	few	TRBJ1-3	TRBD1	CASSSTGGYGNTIYF	TGTGCCAGCAGCTCAACAGGGGGCTATGGAAACACCATATATTTT
TRBV4-2	NA	TRBJ1-2	NA	CASSREGRDYGYTF	TGTGCCAGCAGCCGCGAAGGGCGGGACTATGGCTACACCTTC
TRBV7-3	NA	TRBJ2-1	TRBD2	CASSVTGTSSYNEQFF	TGTGCCAGCAGCGTTACCGGGACTAGCTCCTACAATGAGCAGTTCTTC
TRBV9	NA	TRBJ2-1	TRBD2	CASSVQTGGSFYNEQFF	TGTGCCAGCAGCGTTCAAACGGGGGGGTCCTTCTACAATGAGCAGTTCTTC
TRBV7-8	NA	TRBJ1-1	NA	CASSLTHGGTEAFF	TGTGCCAGCAGCTTAACCCACGGGGGCACTGAAGCTTTCTTT
TRBV19	NA	TRBJ2-3	TRBD2	CASSIALAADTQYF	TGTGCCAGTAGTATTGCGCTAGCGGCAGATACGCAGTATTTT
TRBV5-1	NA	TRBJ1-1	TRBD1	CASSLVGAGGSNTEAFF	TGCGCCAGCAGCTTGGTTGGGGCAGGGGGTTCGAACACTGAAGCTTTCTTT
TRBV18	NA	TRBJ1-2	TRBD1	CASSPDRDGYGYTF	TGTGCCAGCTCCCCGGACAGGGACGGCTATGGCTACACCTTC
TRBV29-1	NA	TRBJ2-3	NA	CSVKIPAGTDTQYF	TGCAGCGTTAAGATCCCGGCGGGGACAGATACGCAGTATTTT
TRBV7-9	NA	TRBJ1-2	NA	CASSLPGTAYGYTF	TGTGCCAGCAGCTTACCCGGGACTGCCTATGGCTACACCTTC